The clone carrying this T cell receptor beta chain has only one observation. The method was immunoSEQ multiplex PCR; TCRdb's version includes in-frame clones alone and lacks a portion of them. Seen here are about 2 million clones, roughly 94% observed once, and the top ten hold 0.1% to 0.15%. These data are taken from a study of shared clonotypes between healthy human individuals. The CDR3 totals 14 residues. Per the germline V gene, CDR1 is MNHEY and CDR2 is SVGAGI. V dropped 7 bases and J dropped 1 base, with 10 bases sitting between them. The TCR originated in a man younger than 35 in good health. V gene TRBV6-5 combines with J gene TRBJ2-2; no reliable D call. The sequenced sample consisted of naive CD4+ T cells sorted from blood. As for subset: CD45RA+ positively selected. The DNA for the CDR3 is TGTGCCAGCACCTTAAACTTGAACACCGGGGAGCTGTTTTTT. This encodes CASTLNLNTGELFF.